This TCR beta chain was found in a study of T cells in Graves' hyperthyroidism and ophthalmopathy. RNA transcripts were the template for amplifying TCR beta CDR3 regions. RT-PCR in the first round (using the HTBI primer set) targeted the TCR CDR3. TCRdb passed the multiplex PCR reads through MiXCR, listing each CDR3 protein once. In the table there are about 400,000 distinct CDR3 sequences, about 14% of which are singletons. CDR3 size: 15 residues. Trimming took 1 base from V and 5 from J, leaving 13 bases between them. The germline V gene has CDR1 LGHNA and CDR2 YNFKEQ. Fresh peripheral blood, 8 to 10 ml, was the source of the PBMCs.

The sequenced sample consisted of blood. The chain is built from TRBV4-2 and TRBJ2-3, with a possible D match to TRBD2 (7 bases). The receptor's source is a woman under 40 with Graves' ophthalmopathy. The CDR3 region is CASSQVGGARDTQYF. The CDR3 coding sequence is TGTGCCAGCAGCCAAGTTGGGGGGGCCCGAGATACGCAGTATTTT.